Listed below are T cell receptor beta chains from one sample, sequenced in a study of coeliac disease. The method was immunoSEQ multiplex PCR; TCRdb's version includes in-frame clones alone and lacks a portion of them. The table lists approximately 1,300 clones, less than 70% of them singletons. The material sequenced was intraepithelial lymphocytes from the gut. These receptors were taken from a man aged 65 to 79 without celiac disease. Each CDR3 is given with its conserved first and last residue. A D gene is named only where the DNA matches it firmly. Only part of the rows carry a size: once, few, many, or a class if the clone is expanded.

CDR3 protein,CDR3 DNA,clone size,J gene,D gene,V gene
CASSYSTGVNEQFF,TGTGCCAGCAGTTACTCGACAGGGGTGAATGAGCAGTTCTTC,once,TRBJ2-1,TRBD1,TRBV6-5
CASRSPTGDTYEQYF,TGTGCCAGCAGGTCCCCGACAGGGGACACCTACGAGCAGTACTTC,-,TRBJ2-7,TRBD1,TRBV6-5
CASSPFRMNTGELFF,TGTGCCAGCAGTCCCTTCAGGATGAACACCGGGGAGCTGTTTTTT,-,TRBJ2-2,-,TRBV6-5
CASSLGGPADEQYF,TGTGCCAGCAGCTTAGGTGGGCCCGCCGACGAGCAGTACTTC,few,TRBJ2-7,-,TRBV7-8
CASSDRYNEQFF,TGTGCCAGTAGTGACAGGTACAATGAGCAGTTCTTC,-,TRBJ2-1,-,TRBV19
CASSYSSGGGNEQYF,TGTGCCAGCAGTTACTCCTCGGGGGGTGGCAACGAGCAGTACTTC,-,TRBJ2-7,TRBD2,TRBV6-6
CASNRGWGQPQHF,TGTGCCAGCAACAGGGGGTGGGGTCAGCCCCAGCATTTT,-,TRBJ1-5,TRBD1,TRBV6-1
CASSAYRNTGELFF,TGTGCCAGCAGTGCCTACAGGAACACCGGGGAGCTGTTTTTT,-,TRBJ2-2,-,TRBV6-5
CASSLGLAGGPYNEQFF,TGCGCCAGCAGCCTCGGTCTAGCGGGGGGGCCCTACAATGAGCAGTTCTTC,few,TRBJ2-1,TRBD2,TRBV4-1
CASSGDRGNQPQHF,TGTGCCAGCAGTGGAGACAGAGGCAATCAGCCCCAGCATTTT,once,TRBJ1-5,-,TRBV6-1
CAIKEWTSSYEQYF,TGTGCCATCAAGGAATGGACTAGCTCCTACGAGCAGTACTTC,-,TRBJ2-7,TRBD2,TRBV10-3
CASSGFGGAYEQYF,TGTGCCAGCAGCGGATTCGGGGGGGCCTACGAGCAGTACTTC,-,TRBJ2-7,TRBD2,TRBV5-4
CAISGGTGDTQYF,TGTGCCATCAGCGGAGGAACCGGAGATACGCAGTATTTT,-,TRBJ2-3,-,TRBV10-3
CASSLQGYTEAFF,TGTGCCAGCAGCTTACAGGGATACACTGAAGCTTTCTTT,-,TRBJ1-1,-,TRBV9
CASSYSDRGLSEAFF,TGTGCCAGCAGTTACTCCGACAGGGGGCTATCTGAAGCTTTCTTT,-,TRBJ1-1,TRBD1,TRBV6-5
CASSFRGAQKLFF,TGTGCCAGCAGCTTCCGGGGGGCTCAAAAACTGTTTTTT,few,TRBJ1-4,-,TRBV7-2
CASSRTGIGQPQHF,TGTGCCAGCAGTCGGACAGGGATAGGTCAGCCCCAGCATTTT,-,TRBJ1-5,TRBD1,TRBV2
CASRAGGISYGYTF,TGTGCCAGCCGCGCGGGGGGAATATCCTATGGCTACACCTTC,-,TRBJ1-2,-,TRBV2
CASSFPGQGPSSNQPQHF,TGTGCCAGCAGCTTCCCGGGACAGGGACCTTCCAGCAATCAGCCCCAGCATTTT,-,TRBJ1-5,TRBD1,TRBV5-6
CAGSPTGISGNTIYF,TGTGCCGGCTCACCAACCGGGATCTCTGGAAACACCATATATTTT,-,TRBJ1-3,-,TRBV18
CASSPQRETQYF,TGTGCCAGCAGCCCGCAGAGGGAGACCCAGTACTTC,few,TRBJ2-5,-,TRBV7-2
CASSFQGQGAGYTF,TGTGCCAGCAGTTTCCAGGGACAGGGGGCGGGCTACACCTTC,once,TRBJ1-2,TRBD1,TRBV6-6
CASSLSDSPSSYEQYF,TGTGCCAGCAGCTTATCCGACTCCCCGAGCTCCTACGAGCAGTACTTC,-,TRBJ2-7,-,TRBV13
CASSLMRGGQDTQYF,TGTGCCAGCAGCTTAATGCGGGGGGGCCAAGATACGCAGTATTTT,-,TRBJ2-3,TRBD2,TRBV7-8
CASSFYRNTGELFF,TGTGCCAGCAGTTTCTACAGGAACACCGGGGAGCTGTTTTTT,-,TRBJ2-2,-,TRBV6-5
CASSGGSGGTYEQYF,TGCGCCAGCAGTGGGGGTAGCGGGGGGACCTACGAGCAGTACTTC,-,TRBJ2-7,TRBD2,TRBV2
CASSQTGGLTDTQYF,TGTGCCAGCAGTCAAACAGGGGGACTAACAGATACGCAGTATTTT,-,TRBJ2-3,-,TRBV11-3
CASSWRLAGGYNEQFF,TGCGCCAGCAGCTGGAGACTAGCGGGGGGGTACAATGAGCAGTTCTTC,-,TRBJ2-1,TRBD2,TRBV5-1
CASNRGPTDTQYF,TGTGCCAGTAACCGGGGTCCCACAGATACGCAGTATTTT,large,TRBJ2-3,-,TRBV19
CASSAGLLNEQFF,TGTGCCAGCAGTGCGGGACTCCTCAATGAGCAGTTCTTC,-,TRBJ2-1,-,TRBV27
CASKGTSGGPYEQYF,TGTGCCAGCAAAGGGACTAGCGGGGGTCCCTACGAGCAGTACTTC,-,TRBJ2-7,TRBD2,TRBV25-1
CASSLGLAGAYEQYF,TGTGCCAGCAGTTTAGGGCTAGCGGGGGCCTACGAGCAGTACTTC,-,TRBJ2-7,TRBD2,TRBV27
CASSLGAGVTDTQYF,TGTGCCAGCAGCTTAGGGGCGGGGGTCACAGATACGCAGTATTTT,-,TRBJ2-3,TRBD2,TRBV7-6
CASSQPGGLAVFGTQYF,TGTGCCAGCAGCCAACCGGGGGGACTAGCGGTGTTCGGGACCCAGTACTTC,once,TRBJ2-5,TRBD2,TRBV4-2
CASSDGQGGYEQYF,TGCGCCAGCAGTGATGGGCAGGGAGGTTACGAGCAGTACTTC,few,TRBJ2-7,-,TRBV10-2
CASSPRTGIIYEQYF,TGTGCCAGCTCACCTCGGACAGGGATAATATACGAGCAGTACTTC,-,TRBJ2-7,TRBD1,TRBV18
CASSLPSRGSYEQYF,TGTGCCAGCAGTTTACCGTCGAGGGGGAGCTACGAGCAGTACTTC,-,TRBJ2-7,-,TRBV28
CSVGQGQTEAFF,TGCAGCGTTGGGCAGGGTCAGACTGAAGCTTTCTTT,few,TRBJ1-1,-,TRBV29-1
CASSVGNGGSDTQYF,TGTGCCAGCAGCGTAGGGAACGGGGGGTCAGATACGCAGTATTTT,-,TRBJ2-3,TRBD2,TRBV9
CASGTGTIFYEQYF,TGTGCCAGCGGGACCGGGACAATCTTCTACGAGCAGTACTTC,-,TRBJ2-7,-,TRBV6-1
CASTGGETAQQYF,TGTGCCAGCACAGGGGGCGAAACAGCTCAGCAGTACTTC,-,TRBJ2-7,TRBD1,TRBV2
CASSERQVYGYTF,TGTGCCAGCAGTGAACGGCAGGTCTATGGCTACACCTTC,-,TRBJ1-2,-,TRBV2
CASSSRTGGYTEAFF,TGTGCCAGCAGCTCCCGGACAGGGGGTTACACTGAAGCTTTCTTT,-,TRBJ1-1,TRBD1,TRBV7-8
CASSLAGGYGYTF,TGTGCCAGCAGCTTGGCCGGAGGGTATGGCTACACCTTC,-,TRBJ1-2,-,TRBV5-4
CASSPTGEVYGYTF,TGTGCCAGCAGCCCCACAGGGGAGGTCTATGGCTACACCTTC,-,TRBJ1-2,TRBD1,TRBV5-4
CASSPFVAGGKDTQYF,TGTGCCAGTAGTCCCTTCGTTGCGGGGGGGAAGGATACGCAGTATTTT,-,TRBJ2-3,TRBD2,TRBV19
CASSQGVGGNYGYTF,TGCGCCAGCAGCCAAGGAGTAGGGGGCAACTATGGCTACACCTTC,-,TRBJ1-2,TRBD1,TRBV4-1
CASSFFPRRAGVAKLFF,TGTGCCAGCAGCTTCTTCCCCCGTCGGGCAGGGGTGGCAAAACTGTTTTTT,-,TRBJ1-4,-,TRBV5-5
CASSVGHQNGDTQYF,TGTGCCAGCAGCGTAGGGCATCAGAATGGAGATACGCAGTATTTT,-,TRBJ2-3,-,TRBV9
CASSERGQPNQPQHF,TGTGCCAGCAGTGAAAGGGGACAGCCTAATCAGCCCCAGCATTTT,-,TRBJ1-5,TRBD1,TRBV2
CAISESVRSSYEQYF,TGTGCCATCAGTGAGTCGGTGCGAAGCTCCTACGAGCAGTACTTC,-,TRBJ2-7,-,TRBV10-3
CASSSNRGWDTEAFF,TGTGCCAGCAGCTCCAACAGGGGGTGGGACACTGAAGCTTTCTTT,-,TRBJ1-1,TRBD1,TRBV13
CASATREAGNTIYF,TGTGCCAGCGCAACACGAGAGGCAGGAAACACCATATATTTT,few,TRBJ1-3,-,TRBV7-9
CASSFRNRRNTEAFF,TGTGCCAGCAGTTTTCGGAACAGACGGAACACTGAAGCTTTCTTT,-,TRBJ1-1,-,TRBV28
CASSATGQPTGGYTF,TGTGCCAGCAGCGCCACGGGACAGCCGACTGGTGGCTACACCTTC,-,TRBJ1-2,TRBD1,TRBV9